A single sample is the source of the 24 T cell receptor beta chains below, sequenced in a study of vaccination and CD4 T cells after COVID-19. Treatment in this sample: roughly 10-day PBMC culture with coronavirus spike peptide pools or control peptides (ViraFEST assay). These receptors lack a known antigen. Cultured CD4+ T-cell DNA underwent Oncomine TCR Beta short-read sequencing. TCRdb reprocessed the PCR reads with MiXCR, giving one entry per CDR3 protein. The sample holds 16,000 or so distinct CDR3 sequences, around 52% seen once. The specimen was CD4+ T cells from blood, cultured in vitro, collected before SARS-CoV-2 vaccination. These receptors all come from a human donor who had recovered from COVID-19.

The gene calls are TRBV2 and TRBJ2-7; unclear D gene. CDR1 SNHLY and CDR2 FYNNEI come from the germline V gene. The CDR3 consists of 12 residues. Trimming removed 4 bases from V and 5 bases from J, with 9 bases in between. The CDR3 DNA reads TGTGCCAGCAGTGTCGAGACGGACGAGCAGTACTTC. As protein: CASSVETDEQYF. Full variable domain (missing parts from reference TRBV2 and TRBJ2-7): EPEVTQTPSHQVTQMGQEVILRCVPISNHLYFYWYRQILGQKVEFLVSFYNNEISEKSEIFDDQFSVERPDGSNFTLKIRSTKLEDSAMYFCASSVETDEQYFGPGTRLTVT.

This clonotype was counted only a few times. The chain has TRBV10-3 and TRBJ2-7, with D possibly matching TRBD1 (5 bases). V shed 2 bases and J shed 0 bases, with 11 bases lying between them. The V gene's germline CDR1 is ENHRY and CDR2 SYGVKD. The CDR3 length is 15 residues. DNA of the CDR3: TGTGCCATCAGTGAGGCAGGGTTGAGCTCCTACGAGCAGTACTTC. Protein: CAISEAGLSSYEQYF.

This clonotype has more than one count but fewer than ten. The CDR3 reads CASSELNSPLHF. CDR3 coding DNA: TGTGCCAGCAGTGAATTAAATTCACCCCTCCACTTT. The chain uses TRBV6-1 and TRBJ1-6; no firm D call. The CDR3 sequence is 12 residues long. CDR1 and CDR2 (germline): MNHNS, SASEGT. V lost 2 bases and J 7 bases, leaving 3 bases between the germline ends.

This clonotype was picked up one time. Written as DNA, the CDR3 is TGCAGTGCCCCGGACAGGGCTTTGGCTAATGAAAAACTGTTTTTT. Amino acids: CSAPDRALANEKLFF. V and J are TRBV20-1 and TRBJ1-4, with 8 bases that match TRBD1. The CDR3 loop spans 15 amino acids. CDR1 is DFQATT, CDR2 SNEGSKA, per germline (reference sequence). The V gene end was trimmed by 6 bases and the J gene end by 3 bases; junction bases not matched to a gene: 9.

This chain joins TRBV18 and TRBJ1-5; tentatively, D is TRBD1 (6 bases). Between the trimmed V and J ends, which lost 1 base and 3 bases, there was a span of 7 bases. Germline V gene sequence: CDR1 KGHSH, CDR2 LQKENI. CDR3 length equals 14 residues. CDR3 loop: CASSPRDINQPQHF. CDR3 sequence (DNA): TGTGCCAGCTCACCACGGGACATCAATCAGCCCCAGCATTTT.

This clonotype turned up a few times. The rearrangement links TRBV24-1 to TRBJ2-3; perhaps TRBD2 as D (6 bases). CDR1 and CDR2 (germline): KGHDR, SFDVKD. V shed 3 bases and J shed 3 bases, with 15 bases lying between them. This CDR3 comprises 16 residues. CDR3 nucleotides: TGTGCCACCAGTGATCCAATTACGGGACTGACAGATACGCAGTATTTT. Encoded protein: CATSDPITGLTDTQYF.

This chain uses TRBV7-2 with TRBJ2-7; 10 nucleotides line up with TRBD2. Trimming at V came to 1 base and at J to 4 bases, leaving 4 bases not matched to a gene. The germline CDR1 and CDR2 sequences are SGHTA and FQGNSA. CDR3 length equals 15 residues. Here the CDR3 DNA reads TGTGCCAGCAGCTTAGATACTAGCGGGGCTTACGAGCAGTACTTC. It codes for CASSLDTSGAYEQYF.

The chain combines TRBV6-1 with TRBJ1-5; D possibly corresponds to TRBD1 (5 bases). The CDR3 extends over 13 amino acids. V dropped 5 bases and J dropped 6 bases, with 11 bases sitting between them. The germline V gene has CDR1 MNHNS and CDR2 SASEGT. The CDR3 loop is CASSIQEGQPQHF. As DNA, the CDR3 is TGTGCCAGCAGTATACAGGAGGGTCAGCCCCAGCATTTT.

J is TRBJ1-1 and V is TRBV6-4; D unresolved. Germline lookup yields CDR1 MRHNA and CDR2 SNTAGT. The CDR3 extends over 13 amino acids. Deletions cut 4 bases from V and 1 base from J, with 7 bases between. The CDR3 loop reads CASSVEENTEAFF. CDR3 DNA: TGTGCCAGCAGTGTAGAGGAGAACACTGAAGCTTTCTTT.

The chain is built from TRBV19 and TRBJ1-1; no clear D gene. The CDR3 extends over 14 amino acids. The V and J ends lost 3 bases and 1 base respectively, with 9 bases between them. Germline V gene sequence: CDR1 LNHDA, CDR2 SQIVND (reference sequence). The CDR3 sequence is CASSMQATNTEAFF. The DNA of the CDR3 is TGTGCCAGTAGTATGCAGGCGACGAACACTGAAGCTTTCTTT.

This clonotype was found a few times. The CDR3 nucleotides read TGCAGTGTCCCGCCCAGGGAAAACTATGGCTACACCTTC. Translation: CSVPPRENYGYTF. V usage is TRBV20-1 and J usage is TRBJ1-2; D possibly corresponds to TRBD1 (5 bases). Germline V gene sequence: CDR1 DFQATT, CDR2 SNEGSKA (reference sequence). The CDR3 runs to 13 residues. The ends were cut back, 7 bases at V and 2 bases at J, with 14 bases in the middle.

This rearrangement joins TRBV27 to TRBJ2-2; no clear D. The CDR3 has 15 amino acids. Trimming removed 4 bases at V and 1 base at J, with 10 bases between. Germline V gives CDR1 MNHEY, CDR2 SMNVEV (reference sequence). The chain's CDR3 is CASSWGWQNTGELFF. DNA of the CDR3: TGTGCCAGCAGTTGGGGATGGCAGAACACCGGGGAGCTGTTTTTT.

CDR3 protein: CSASYRGSEAFF. DNA for the CDR3: TGCAGTGCATCATACAGGGGTTCTGAAGCTTTCTTT. This chain links TRBV20-1 with TRBJ1-1; the match to TRBD1 covers 7 bases. Germline assignment: CDR1 DFQATT and CDR2 SNEGSKA (reference sequence). CDR3 length equals 12 residues. Trimming took 6 bases from V and 6 from J; bases not matched to a gene: 7.

This clonotype was detected only a few times. The CDR3 DNA sequence: TGTGCCAGCAGCTTAAACAGGGGCGATTCACCCCTCCACTTT. Its translation is CASSLNRGDSPLHF. The chain has TRBV7-3 and TRBJ1-6; 7 nucleotides match TRBD1. Germline V gene lookup returns CDR1 SGHTA and CDR2 FQGTGA. The CDR3 is 14 residues long. V shed 1 base and J 8 bases; nucleotides not matched to a gene: 2.

J is TRBJ1-2 and V is TRBV7-7; D ambiguous. The germline gives CDR1 SSHAT, CDR2 FNYEAQ (reference sequence). The CDR3 runs to 12 residues. The V and J ends lost 3 bases and 3 bases respectively, with 5 bases between them. The CDR3 spells CASSFSHYGYTF. In DNA form, the CDR3 reads TGTGCCAGCAGCTTTAGTCACTATGGCTACACCTTC.

This clonotype was seen more than once but under ten times. The chain links TRBV20-1 to TRBJ1-1, with D unclear. CDR3 length: 14 amino acids. Germline loops: CDR1 DFQATT, CDR2 SNEGSKA (reference sequence). The V end was cut by 3 bases, the J end by 1 base, with 12 bases between. The CDR3 is CSASGGSGNTEAFF. CDR3 coding DNA: TGCAGTGCTAGTGGTGGCAGTGGGAACACTGAAGCTTTCTTT.

The chain uses TRBV6-1 and TRBJ2-1, with D perhaps matching TRBD1 (6 bases). The ends were cut back, 6 bases at V and 0 bases at J, with 15 bases in the middle. The germline V gene has CDR1 MNHNS and CDR2 SASEGT. The CDR3 is 16 amino acids. The CDR3: CASRFYQGSSYNEQFF. The DNA of the CDR3 is TGTGCCAGCAGATTTTATCAGGGGAGCTCCTACAATGAGCAGTTCTTC.

In this sample, this clonotype is medium-sized. The chain carries TRBV19 and TRBJ1-1; no clear D. This CDR3 has 14 amino acids. Trimming took off 5 bases at V and 0 bases at J, with 10 bases between the two ends. Germline V gives CDR1 LNHDA, CDR2 SQIVND (reference sequence). The CDR3 nucleotides read TGTGCCAGTAGTCTCGGACCGTTGAACACTGAAGCTTTCTTT. It encodes CASSLGPLNTEAFF.

This clonotype is a singleton in its sample. This chain joins TRBV11-3 and TRBJ2-3; the D gene is possibly TRBD2 (6 bases). This CDR3 has 14 amino acids. Germline CDR1 and CDR2: SGHNT and YENEEA. Trimming removed 1 base at V and 2 bases at J, with 7 bases between. CDR3 sequence: CASSLGRATDTQYF. CDR3 nucleotides: TGTGCCAGCAGCTTAGGGAGGGCCACAGATACGCAGTATTTT.

The chain is built from TRBV6-5 and TRBJ1-2, with 10 bases that match TRBD1. Germline CDR1 reads MNHEY; CDR2 reads SVGAGI. V was clipped by 0 bases and J by 3 bases; unmatched bases: 1. The CDR3 sequence is 15 residues long. This CDR3 reads CASSYSGTGDYGYTF. Written as DNA, the CDR3 is TGTGCCAGCAGTTACTCCGGGACAGGGGACTATGGCTACACCTTC.

V usage is TRBV11-2 and J usage is TRBJ2-7; D remains unclear. The germline V gene has CDR1 SGHAT and CDR2 FQNNGV. V lost 5 bases and J 2 bases, leaving 13 bases between the germline ends. The CDR3 has 14 residues. The CDR3 DNA follows: TGTGCCAGCAGCAGTCCAGGTAACACCTACGAGCAGTACTTC. Its protein is CASSSPGNTYEQYF.

The chain recombines TRBV10-3 with TRBJ1-5, with a tentative D call TRBD1 (6 bases). Germline V gene sequence: CDR1 ENHRY, CDR2 SYGVKD. With 3 bases removed from V and 5 bases from J, the gap between germline ends came to 14 bases. The CDR3 spans 15 residues. The CDR3 sequence is CAISDRTGTDQPQHF. The CDR3 bases are TGTGCCATCAGTGATCGTACAGGGACGGATCAGCCCCAGCATTTT.

CDR3 protein: CSGTGQRTTYEQYF. The DNA of the CDR3 is TGCAGTGGTACGGGACAAAGAACAACCTACGAGCAGTACTTC. The chain carries TRBV20-1 and TRBJ2-7, with a tentative D call TRBD1 (6 bases). CDR1 DFQATT and CDR2 SNEGSKA come from the germline V gene (reference sequence). Trimming took off 7 bases at V and 2 bases at J, with 18 bases between the two ends. This CDR3 has 14 residues.

This clonotype appeared a few times. The rearrangement links TRBV7-2 to TRBJ1-5; D possibly corresponds to TRBD1 (5 bases). Trimming removed 4 bases at V and 4 bases at J, with 8 bases between. This CDR3 has 13 amino acids. Per the germline V gene, CDR1 is SGHTA and CDR2 is FQGNSA. This CDR3 is CASSWKGNQPQHF. The CDR3 DNA follows: TGTGCCAGCAGCTGGAAGGGGAATCAGCCCCAGCATTTT. The whole variable domain, filled in from reference TRBV7-2 and TRBJ1-5, reads GAGVSQSPSNKVTEKGKDVELRCDPISGHTALYWYRQSLGQGLEFLIYFQGNSAPDKSGLPSDRFSAERTGGSVSTLTIQRTQQEDSAVYLCASSWKGNQPQHFGDGTRLSIL.